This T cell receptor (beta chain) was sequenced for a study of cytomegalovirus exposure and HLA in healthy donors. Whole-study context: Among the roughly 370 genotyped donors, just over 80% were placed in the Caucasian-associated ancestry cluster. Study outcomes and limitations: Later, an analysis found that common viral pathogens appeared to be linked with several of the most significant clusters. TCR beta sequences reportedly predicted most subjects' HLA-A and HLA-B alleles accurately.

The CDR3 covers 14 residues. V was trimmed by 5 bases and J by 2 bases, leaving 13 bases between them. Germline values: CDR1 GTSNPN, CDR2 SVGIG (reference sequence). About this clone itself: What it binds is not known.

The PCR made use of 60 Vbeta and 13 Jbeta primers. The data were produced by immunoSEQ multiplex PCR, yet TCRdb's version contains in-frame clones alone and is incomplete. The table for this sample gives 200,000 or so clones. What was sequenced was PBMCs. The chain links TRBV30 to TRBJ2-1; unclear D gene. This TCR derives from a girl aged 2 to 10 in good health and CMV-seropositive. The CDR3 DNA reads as TGTGCCTGGGGTTACTCCCACCCCTACAATGAGCAGTTCTTC. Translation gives CAWGYSHPYNEQFF.